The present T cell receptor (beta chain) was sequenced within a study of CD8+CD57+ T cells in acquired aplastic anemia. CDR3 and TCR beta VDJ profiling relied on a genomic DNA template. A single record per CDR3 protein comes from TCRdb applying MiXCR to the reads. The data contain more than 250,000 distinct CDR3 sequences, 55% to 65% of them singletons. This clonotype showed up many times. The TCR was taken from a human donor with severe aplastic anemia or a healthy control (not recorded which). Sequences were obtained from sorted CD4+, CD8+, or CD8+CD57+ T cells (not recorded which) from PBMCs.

The CDR3, as DNA: TGTGCCACCAGTGATTACAATGAGCAGTTCTTC. Translated: CATSDYNEQFF. The V gene is TRBV24-1, the J gene TRBJ2-1; unclear D gene. This CDR3 is 11 amino acids long. V was cut by 2 bases and J by 5 bases, with 0 bases left in between. The germline gives CDR1 KGHDR, CDR2 SFDVKD.